This T cell receptor beta chain was recorded in a study of radiation and T cells in renal cell carcinoma. Using immunoSEQ multiplex PCR, the repertoire was profiled, and TCRdb retains in-frame clones only, with some absent. The profile shows about 24,000 clones, 45% to 70% of them singletons. The study, taken as a whole, reports: Dominant CDR3 motifs were more common in irradiated tumors than controls. Sampling covered only around 0.98 g of each tumor.

Regarding this clone: Its antigen is as yet unknown.

The CDR3 loop spans 15 amino acids. The germline V gene encodes CDR1 SGDLS and CDR2 YYNGEE. The ends lost 0 bases at V and 3 bases at J; junction bases unmatched: 4. Treatment described: treatment-naive control, cytoreductive nephrectomy. Control tumors came from treatment-naive patients without prior radiation. The source was tumor tissue, collected from a patient whose treatment was nephrectomy without radiotherapy. This clonotype was sampled from a human donor with renal cell carcinoma. The rearrangement links TRBV9 to TRBJ2-7; 9 positions agree with TRBD1. The CDR3 nucleotides are TGTGCCAGCAGCGTAGGACAGGGGGGATTCTACGAGCAGTACTTC. It translates to CASSVGQGGFYEQYF.